Following are 10 T cell receptor beta chains from one sample sequenced in a study of blood T cell repertoires in COVID-19. Assay: immunoSEQ multiplex PCR; the TCRdb copy retains only in-frame clones and omits some. The sample has roughly 90,000 clones, roughly 84% seen once. Specimen: peripheral blood. These receptors originate from an elderly woman with active or convalescent COVID-19.

A single count supports this clone. This chain connects TRBV9 to TRBJ1-5, with D possibly matching TRBD1 (6 bases). Germline V gives CDR1 SGDLS, CDR2 YYNGEE. V was trimmed by 0 bases and J by 7 bases, leaving 14 bases between them. CDR3 length equals 15 residues. The CDR3 reads CASSVGRGSEQPQHF. CDR3 DNA: TGTGCCAGCAGCGTAGGCAGGGGAAGTGAGCAGCCCCAGCATTTT.

V gene TRBV3-1 (or the pseudogene TRBV3-2) combines with J gene TRBJ1-2; 12 positions match TRBD1. Germline V gene lookup returns CDR1 LGHDT and CDR2 YNNKEL (reference sequence). The CDR3 loop spans 15 amino acids. V shed 4 bases and J 7 bases; nucleotides not matched to a gene: 7. The CDR3 region has the DNA TGTGCCAGCAGCCTACCGGGACAGGGGGCGGGTGGCTACACCTTC. This encodes CASSLPGQGAGGYTF.

V is TRBV10-3 and J is TRBJ2-1; the match to TRBD2 covers 8 bases. CDR1 and CDR2 from the germline V gene are ENHRY and SYGVKD. The CDR3 covers 15 residues. Trimming cost V 0 bases and J 8 bases; bases outside gene matches: 6. CDR3 coding DNA: TGTGCCATCAGTGAGTCGGATAGCGGGAAGGATGAGCAGTTCTTC. Amino acids: CAISESDSGKDEQFF.

There are a few counts of this clone. The rearrangement uses TRBV18 and TRBJ2-2; D is unresolved. From germline, CDR1 is KGHSH and CDR2 LQKENI. V gave up 3 bases and J gave up 5 bases, with 7 bases separating them. The CDR3 is 13 amino acids. CDR3 residues: CASSPRYTGELFF. The CDR3 DNA sequence: TGTGCCAGCTCACCTAGATATACCGGGGAGCTGTTTTTT.

The rearrangement uses TRBV19 and TRBJ2-7, with TRBD2 as a possible D gene (5 bases). CDR1 and CDR2 from the germline V gene are LNHDA and SQIVND (reference sequence). Trimming stripped 1 base from V and 3 bases from J, with 13 bases between. The CDR3 runs to 15 residues. The CDR3 is CASSIARGPSYEQYF. The DNA of the CDR3 is TGTGCCAGTAGTATAGCTCGAGGGCCAAGCTACGAGCAGTACTTC.

The CDR3 protein is CASSQTGVFTEAFF. In DNA, the CDR3 is TGTGCCAGCAGCCAGACAGGGGTTTTTACTGAAGCTTTCTTT. The gene calls are TRBV9 and TRBJ1-1, with 8 nucleotides matching TRBD1. V was clipped by 4 bases and J by 5 bases; unmatched bases: 7. CDR1 is SGDLS and CDR2 is YYNGEE in the germline V gene. The CDR3 loop spans 14 amino acids. Variable domain in full (rest from reference TRBV9 and TRBJ1-1): DSGVTQTPKHLITATGQRVTLRCSPRSGDLSVYWYQQSLDQGLQFLIQYYNGEERAKGNILERFSAQQFPDLHSELNLSSLELGDSALYFCASSQTGVFTEAFFGQGTRLTVV.

The chain has TRBV28 and TRBJ1-2; 7 bases fit TRBD1. Per the germline V gene, CDR1 is MDHEN and CDR2 is SYDVKM. Germline trimming cut 6 bases from V and 3 bases from J; bases unmatched to any gene: 4. The CDR3 runs to 13 residues. The DNA for the CDR3 is TGTGCCAGCAGCGATGGGACAGACTATGGCTACACCTTC. Amino acids: CASSDGTDYGYTF.

The CDR3, as DNA: TGTGCCAGTACCTCCGTATCGAACACTGAAGCTTTCTTT. It is translated as CASTSVSNTEAFF. The rearrangement uses TRBV19 and TRBJ1-1; D unresolved. Trimming took 7 bases from V and 1 from J, leaving 10 bases between them. This CDR3 is built from 13 residues. Germline V CDR1 and CDR2: LNHDA, SQIVND (reference sequence).

This chain joins TRBV10-1 and TRBJ1-2; a possible D gene is TRBD1 (5 bases). This CDR3 region has 12 residues. Germline values: CDR1 WNHNN, CDR2 SYGVQD (reference sequence). V was shortened by 7 bases and J by 5 bases, with 11 bases between the two germline ends. In DNA, the CDR3 is TGCGCCAGCATGCTCGGGGGGTATGGCTACACCTTC. Its translation: CASMLGGYGYTF.

The chain has TRBV6-5 and TRBJ2-7, with 7 bases lining up with TRBD2. Germline-derived CDR1 and CDR2 are MNHEY and SVGAGI. V shed 8 bases, J shed 2 bases, and the junction held 6 bases outside the gene matches. CDR3 length equals 13 residues. Here the CDR3 reads CASGAGRPYEQYF. The CDR3 nucleotides read TGTGCCAGCGGAGCGGGAAGGCCCTACGAGCAGTACTTC.